A single count supports the clone carrying this T cell receptor beta chain. As yet, its antigen is unknown. The assay was immunoSEQ multiplex PCR, and TCRdb's table has in-frame clones only and misses some. The sample carries approximately 76,000 clones, around 76% recorded once. These data belong to a study of radiotherapy plus CTLA-4 blockade in lung cancer. Across the study: Objective responses were observed in about a sixth of patients, and disease control was achieved by 30% to 35%. The study, taken as a whole, reports: TCR clones from tumors expanded in blood after radiotherapy plus ipilimumab.

Per germline, CDR1 GTSNPN and CDR2 SVGIG (reference sequence). The CDR3 contains 14 residues. V lost 4 bases, J lost 3 bases, and 16 bases lay in between. The source of this sequence is a human donor with non-small cell lung cancer who had a partial response to radiotherapy plus ipilimumab. Some clones in this sample may be carry-over from other donors' samples. The chain couples TRBV30 to TRBJ2-7; D is possibly TRBD1 (6 bases). The sample consisted of peripheral blood, taken from a patient treated with radiotherapy plus ipilimumab. The CDR3 DNA sequence: TGTGCCTGGAATAGGGGACACAACTTCTACGAGCAGTACTTC. It yields the protein CAWNRGHNFYEQYF.